This T cell receptor (beta chain) was sequenced in a study of shared clonotypes between healthy human individuals. Study at large: Participating donors consisted of two women and three men aged 18 to 49.

Original data processing: Junction-only sequences without quality scores came from ImmunoSEQ, so filtering differed. The protocol was immunoSEQ multiplex PCR, while the TCRdb copy is restricted to in-frame clones and leaves out a portion. V, J and clone size derive from that table, while D and trimming were established from the DNA sequence. The table lists 550,000 to 800,000 clones, around two thirds of them singletons, with about 1.8% in the top ten. V trimming: 5 bases; J trimming: 8 bases; junction bases outside the gene matches: 4. The CDR3 has 13 residues. The V gene's germline CDR1 is SNHLY and CDR2 FYNNEI.

The sequence was obtained from a young woman in good health. The chain couples TRBV2 to TRBJ2-1, with 9 bases aligning to TRBD2. Input material: memory CD4+ T cells sorted from blood. Indicated subset: CD45RA-negative fraction. CDR3 coding DNA: TGTGCCAGCAGTCGGACTAGCGTGTATGAGCAGTTCTTC. It translates to CASSRTSVYEQFF.